A selection of T cell receptor beta chains follows, all from one sample in a study of T cell responses to AZD1222 COVID-19 vaccine. Data came from immunoSEQ multiplex PCR; TCRdb stores just in-frame clones and leaves some out. The sample contains about 130,000 clones, 70% to 90% of which appear only once. The sample here was peripheral blood, taken on day 0 of AZD1222 vaccination. These receptors were obtained from an adult in good health. Each CDR3 is given with its conserved first and last residue. Each record gives: D gene, clone size, J gene, CDR3 length, V gene, CDR3 protein, CDR3 DNA. A D gene is named only where the DNA matches it firmly. Clone sizes are given selectively: once, few, many, or a class where the clone is expanded.

.	.	TRBJ1-5	13	TRBV28	CARSEGFGQPQHF	TGTGCCAGGTCTGAGGGTTTCGGTCAGCCCCAGCATTTT
TRBD2	once	TRBJ2-2	15	TRBV5-1	CASSLEPSGTGELFF	TGCGCCAGCAGCTTGGAGCCTAGCGGGACCGGGGAGCTGTTTTTT
.	.	TRBJ1-5	15	TRBV3-1/TRBV3-2	CASSQDLSGNQPQHF	TGTGCCAGCAGCCAAGACCTCTCTGGCAATCAGCCCCAGCATTTT
TRBD1	.	TRBJ2-1	13	TRBV27	CASWGTGVNEQFF	TGTGCCAGCTGGGGGACAGGGGTCAATGAGCAGTTCTTC
.	.	TRBJ1-6	14	TRBV27	CASSFDREIAPLHF	TGTGCCAGCAGTTTTGATAGGGAAATTGCACCCCTCCACTTT
TRBD1	.	TRBJ1-5	16	TRBV6-6	CASSSQDRGGNQPQHF	TGTGCCAGCAGTTCACAGGACAGGGGAGGCAATCAGCCCCAGCATTTT
TRBD1	.	TRBJ1-3	14	TRBV27	CASSDRGLGNTIYF	TGTGCCAGCAGCGACAGGGGATTGGGAAACACCATATATTTT
.	medium-sized	TRBJ1-6	17	TRBV7-2	CASSLEGRRSYNSPLHF	TGTGCCAGCAGCTTAGAAGGCAGGCGCTCCTATAATTCACCCCTCCACTTT
TRBD2	.	TRBJ2-1	16	TRBV7-8	CASSSRLAGDRNEQFF	TGTGCCAGCAGCTCGCGACTAGCGGGAGATCGCAATGAGCAGTTCTTC
TRBD1	.	TRBJ1-1	13	TRBV19	CASSMDRANEAFF	TGTGCCAGTAGTATGGACAGGGCCAATGAAGCTTTCTTT
.	once	TRBJ1-6	15	TRBV2	CASRTDGDSETPLHF	TGTGCCAGCAGAACGGACGGTGATTCGGAGACACCCCTCCACTTT
.	once	TRBJ1-2	15	TRBV3-1/TRBV3-2	CASSHPLEGDYGYTF	TGTGCCAGCAGCCACCCGCTTGAGGGGGACTATGGCTACACCTTC
TRBD1	.	TRBJ1-6	14	TRBV4-1	CASSHPGGRSPLHF	TGCGCCAGCAGCCACCCAGGGGGGCGGTCACCCCTCCACTTT
.	.	TRBJ1-1	13	TRBV7-8	CASSLDGGAPAFF	TGTGCCAGCAGCTTAGATGGGGGGGCTCCCGCTTTCTTT
TRBD2	.	TRBJ2-1	13	TRBV11-2	CASSSRTRNEQFF	TGTGCCAGCAGCTCTAGGACTAGGAATGAGCAGTTCTTC
.	.	TRBJ1-1	15	TRBV27	CASSPGRRLNTEAFF	TGTGCCAGCAGTCCCGGGCGCAGACTGAACACTGAAGCTTTCTTT
.	many	TRBJ2-1	12	TRBV29-1	CSVEVTGYEQFF	TGCAGCGTTGAAGTGACGGGGTATGAGCAGTTCTTC
.	.	TRBJ2-1	16	TRBV5-1	CASSPTPESFYNEQFF	TGCGCCAGCAGCCCCACCCCGGAGTCCTTTTACAATGAGCAGTTCTTC
.	.	TRBJ2-5	13	TRBV5-1	CASSFQGGETQYF	TGCGCCAGCAGCTTTCAGGGAGGAGAGACCCAGTACTTC
.	.	TRBJ1-2	13	TRBV30	CAWSVQGDYGYTF	TGTGCCTGGAGTGTACAGGGCGACTATGGCTACACCTTC
TRBD1	.	TRBJ1-5	14	TRBV28	CASSLTGEYQPQHF	TGTGCCAGCAGCCTCACAGGGGAATATCAGCCCCAGCATTTT
TRBD2	.	TRBJ2-5	14	TRBV7-7	CASSTSGGLGTQYF	TGTGCCAGCAGCACTAGCGGGGGGCTGGGGACCCAGTACTTC
TRBD1	once	TRBJ2-7	16	TRBV11-3	CASSLTTGTGAYEQYF	TGTGCCAGCAGCTTAACTACCGGGACAGGGGCCTACGAGCAGTACTTC
.	.	TRBJ1-1	15	TRBV18	CASSPRETWSTEAFF	TGTGCCAGCTCACCGCGAGAGACTTGGAGCACTGAAGCTTTCTTT
.	.	TRBJ1-1	14	TRBV18	CASSPKIENTEAFF	TGTGCCAGCTCACCGAAGATTGAGAACACTGAAGCTTTCTTT
.	.	TRBJ2-3	14	TRBV19	CATNPGLNQDTQYF	TGTGCCACCAACCCCGGGCTCAACCAAGATACGCAGTATTTT
TRBD1	.	TRBJ1-1	16	TRBV6-1	CASSAGIRQGGTEAFF	TGTGCCAGCAGTGCTGGGATCCGACAGGGAGGCACTGAAGCTTTCTTT
.	once	TRBJ2-1	18	TRBV2	CASVPPEGVQSSYNEQFF	TGTGCCAGCGTCCCACCGGAGGGGGTCCAGAGCTCCTACAATGAGCAGTTCTTC
.	.	TRBJ1-5	16	TRBV7-2	CASSLGGGPSNQPQHF	TGTGCCAGCAGCTTAGGAGGGGGGCCTAGCAATCAGCCCCAGCATTTT
.	.	TRBJ2-7	15	TRBV7-8	CASSFGLLGSYEQYF	TGTGCCAGCAGCTTTGGACTACTGGGGAGTTACGAGCAGTACTTC
.	.	TRBJ1-2	13	TRBV6-6	CATMRGNNYGYTF	TGTGCCACCATGCGGGGGAATAACTATGGCTACACCTTC
.	.	TRBJ2-7	14	TRBV5-6	CASSSARETYEQYF	TGTGCCAGCAGCTCTGCCAGGGAAACCTACGAGCAGTACTTC
TRBD1	.	TRBJ2-1	15	TRBV5-4	CASSLDRQGANEQFF	TGTGCCAGCAGCTTGGATAGACAGGGGGCAAATGAGCAGTTCTTC
TRBD1	.	TRBJ1-5	13	TRBV10-3	CAIWAGGSQPQHF	TGTGCCATCTGGGCAGGGGGCTCTCAGCCCCAGCATTTT
TRBD1	.	TRBJ2-7	12	TRBV30	CAWGTVTWEQYF	TGTGCCTGGGGGACAGTCACATGGGAGCAGTACTTC
.	.	TRBJ1-5	17	TRBV11-2	CASSPHREEMSNQPQHF	TGTGCCAGCAGCCCCCACCGTGAGGAGATGAGCAATCAGCCCCAGCATTTT
.	.	TRBJ2-3	11	TRBV19	CADPEVHTQYF	TGTGCCGACCCGGAGGTCCATACGCAGTATTTT
.	.	TRBJ1-4	15	TRBV6-5	CASSYIAGSHEKLFF	TGTGCCAGCAGTTACATCGCAGGGTCGCATGAAAAACTGTTTTTT
TRBD1	.	TRBJ2-1	15	TRBV6-1	CASSEWDRSYNEQFF	TGTGCCAGCAGTGAGTGGGACAGGTCCTACAATGAGCAGTTCTTC
.	few	TRBJ1-3	13	TRBV29-1	CSVVVDSGNTIYF	TGCAGCGTTGTAGTTGACTCTGGAAACACCATATATTTT
.	.	TRBJ2-7	12	TRBV6-5	CASRRPNGEQYF	TGTGCCAGTAGGCGGCCCAATGGAGAGCAGTACTTC
.	.	TRBJ1-5	15	TRBV9	CASSVEPNINQPQHF	TGTGCCAGCAGCGTAGAGCCGAATATCAATCAGCCCCAGCATTTT
.	once	TRBJ1-6	13	TRBV28	CASSLPLGSPLHF	TGTGCCAGCAGTTTACCCCTAGGTTCACCCCTCCACTTT
.	.	TRBJ2-4	14	TRBV21-1	CASQKVGTVNIQYF	TGTGCCAGCCAGAAGGTAGGGACAGTCAACATTCAGTACTTC
.	.	TRBJ1-1	14	TRBV7-8	CASSLGGQGTEAFF	TGTGCCAGCAGCTTAGGCGGGCAGGGCACTGAAGCTTTCTTT
.	few	TRBJ1-2	13	TRBV2	CASALRGDYGYTF	TGTGCCTCAGCCCTAAGGGGGGACTATGGCTACACCTTC
.	.	TRBJ1-1	12	TRBV6-5	CASTAEVTEAFF	TGTGCCAGCACGGCGGAAGTCACTGAAGCTTTCTTT
TRBD1	.	TRBJ1-3	17	TRBV11-2	CASSLRDSVFSGNTIYF	TGTGCCAGCAGCCTCCGGGACAGCGTCTTCTCTGGAAACACCATATATTTT
.	few	TRBJ1-2	14	TRBV7-9	CASSHPREDYGYTF	TGTGCCAGCAGCCATCCGAGGGAGGACTATGGCTACACCTTC
.	.	TRBJ2-5	13	TRBV2	CASSDSSKETQYF	TGTGCCAGCAGTGATTCGTCCAAAGAGACCCAGTACTTC
.	.	TRBJ2-1	14	TRBV5-4	CASSRTGGTNEQFF	TGTGCCAGCAGTAGGACCGGGGGAACTAATGAGCAGTTCTTC
.	.	TRBJ2-1	15	TRBV6-5	CASSPTGSYVNLQFF	TGTGCCAGCAGTCCGACCGGGAGCTACGTAAATTTACAGTTCTTC
.	.	TRBJ2-5	14	TRBV18	CASSPPGQPETQYF	TGTGCCAGCTCACCCCCGGGGCAGCCGGAGACCCAGTACTTC
TRBD1	.	TRBJ1-6	14	TRBV18	CASSPTGFDSPLHF	TGTGCCAGCTCACCGACAGGGTTTGATTCACCCCTCCACTTT
.	.	TRBJ2-7	12	TRBV3-1/TRBV3-2	CASSQTNYEQYF	TGTGCCAGCAGCCAAACAAACTACGAGCAGTACTTC
.	.	TRBJ1-1	13	TRBV10-3	CAIRNDRYTEAFF	TGTGCCATCAGAAACGACAGATACACTGAAGCTTTCTTT
.	.	TRBJ2-5	14	TRBV18	CASSAGLGGETQYF	TGTGCCAGCTCAGCGGGACTTGGGGGAGAGACCCAGTACTTC
.	.	TRBJ2-5	12	TRBV11-3	CASSGTGETQYF	TGTGCCAGCAGCGGGACGGGGGAGACCCAGTACTTC
.	.	TRBJ1-4	13	TRBV19	CATGKGHPEKLFF	TGTGCCACGGGGAAGGGACATCCTGAAAAACTGTTTTTT
TRBD2	.	TRBJ2-1	18	TRBV5-3	CARSLTSGGASSYNEQFF	TGTGCCAGAAGCTTAACTAGCGGGGGGGCCAGCTCCTACAATGAGCAGTTCTTC